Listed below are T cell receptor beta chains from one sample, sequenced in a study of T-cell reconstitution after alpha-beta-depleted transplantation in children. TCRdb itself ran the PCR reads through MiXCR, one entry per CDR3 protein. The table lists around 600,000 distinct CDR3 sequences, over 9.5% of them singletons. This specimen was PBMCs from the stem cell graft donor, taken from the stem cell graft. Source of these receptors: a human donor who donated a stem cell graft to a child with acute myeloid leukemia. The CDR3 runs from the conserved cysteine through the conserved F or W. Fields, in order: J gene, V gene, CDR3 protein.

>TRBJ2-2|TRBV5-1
CASSTRTSGRAVLTGELFF
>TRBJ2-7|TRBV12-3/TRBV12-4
CASSFVTGEQYF
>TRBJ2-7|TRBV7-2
CASSLQGLTGEQYF
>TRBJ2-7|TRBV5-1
CASSAGLAGDFPYEQYF
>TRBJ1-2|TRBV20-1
CSAQPQGWNGYTF
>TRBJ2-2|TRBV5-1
CASSFSRGNGELFF
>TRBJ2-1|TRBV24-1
CATSDPGVAGVRNEQFF
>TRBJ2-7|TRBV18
CASSPPGVGYEQYF
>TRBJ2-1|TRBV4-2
CASSSYRENEQFF
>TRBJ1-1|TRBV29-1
CSVERGTANTEAFF
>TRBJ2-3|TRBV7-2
CASKQGLTDTQYF
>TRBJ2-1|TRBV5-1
CASTIKGLAAYNEQFF
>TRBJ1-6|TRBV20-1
CSAGRGITSPLHF
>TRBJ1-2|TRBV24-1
CATSDKYGYTF
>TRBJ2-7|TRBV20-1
CSANLGSYEQYF
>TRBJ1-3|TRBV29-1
CSGLQGGGNTIYF
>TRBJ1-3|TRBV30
CAWDGGRNTIYF
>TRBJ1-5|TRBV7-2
CASSLQVNQPQHF
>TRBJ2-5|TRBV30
CAWITGNQETQYF
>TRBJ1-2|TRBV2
CASREPGQGNYGYTF
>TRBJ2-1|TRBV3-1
CASSSSTEQFF
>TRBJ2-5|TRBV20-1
CSARGIGLETQYF
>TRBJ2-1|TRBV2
CASSRAGGLDNEQFF
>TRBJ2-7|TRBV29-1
CSVEPGQAGYEQYF
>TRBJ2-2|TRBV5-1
CASSPIAGSTGELFF
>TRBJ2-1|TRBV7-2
CASSFTYNEQFF
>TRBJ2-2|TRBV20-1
CSAADRGTGELFF
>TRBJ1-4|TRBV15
CATSSRSSEKLFF
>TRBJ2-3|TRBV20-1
CSARVSLAGKDTQYF
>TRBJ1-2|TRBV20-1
CSARAGPNYGYTF
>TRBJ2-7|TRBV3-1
CASSQLAAEQYF
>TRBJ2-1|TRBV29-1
CSVLLAYEQFF
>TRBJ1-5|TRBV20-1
CSARVSGQGGQPQHF
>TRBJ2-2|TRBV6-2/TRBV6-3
CASRPGLAYTGELFF
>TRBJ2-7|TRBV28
CASSLLAGVSYEQYF
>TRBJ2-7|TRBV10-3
CAISESTAYYEQYF
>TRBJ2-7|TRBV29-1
CSVAGLAGGGEQYF
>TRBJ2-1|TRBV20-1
CSAALHAYNEQFF
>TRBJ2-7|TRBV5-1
CASSPGQTPYEQYF
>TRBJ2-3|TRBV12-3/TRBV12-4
CASRKNPLAGGPGVDTQYF
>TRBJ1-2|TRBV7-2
CASSPMGGVQGYTF
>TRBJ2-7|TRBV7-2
CASSLQGGAEEQYF
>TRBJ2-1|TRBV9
CASSVLGGGLLNEQFF
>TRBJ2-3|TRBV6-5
CASSRMSDTQYF
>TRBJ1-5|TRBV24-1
CATGGRGTGNQPQHF
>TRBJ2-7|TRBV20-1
CSAPVPGQGAYEQYF
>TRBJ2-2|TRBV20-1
CSARSGLAGGTGELFF
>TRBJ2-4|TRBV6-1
CASSRGTAKNIQYF
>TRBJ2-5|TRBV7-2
CASSLAGLAGAETQYF
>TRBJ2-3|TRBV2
CASTEEVMGSDTQYF
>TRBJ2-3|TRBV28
CGTTAPSTDTQYF
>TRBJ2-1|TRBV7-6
CASSLALRSSYNEQFF
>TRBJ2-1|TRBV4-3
CASSQGTSGSYEQFF
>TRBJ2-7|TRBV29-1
CSVDSIGTHAYEQYF